This T cell receptor beta chain was profiled in a study of blood T cell repertoires in COVID-19. Study background: From the United States, Italy and Spain came samples of acute and convalescent COVID-19. In each case, the material was cDNA or gDNA derived from T cells, B-cell-depleted T cells, or PBMCs.

Authors' methods: Estimated nucleated cell counts came from reference gene primer amplification. Produced via immunoSEQ multiplex PCR; TCRdb's table is partial and in-frame only. V, J and clone size are taken as reported in that table, and D and trimming were inferred from the DNA itself. The sample has about 80,000 clones; over 80% are singletons. Sequencing input: peripheral blood. This TCR derives from a man between 60 and 75 years old with active or convalescent COVID-19.

The CDR3 bases are TGTGCCAGCAGCCAAGATAAGGGGACTAGCGGGGGGGCCAGCGAGACCCAGTACTTC. It yields the protein CASSQDKGTSGGASETQYF. The chain employs TRBV4-2 and TRBJ2-5; 16 nucleotides align to TRBD2. The CDR3 spans 19 residues. V was pared by 0 bases and J by 5 bases, with 9 bases of the junction left unmatched. Germline CDR1 and CDR2: LGHNA and YNFKEQ.